Each of the 12 T cell receptor beta chains below was sequenced from the same sample in a study of CD8+ T cells in alopecia areata. Treatment specified: oral pan-JAK inhibitor, 5-10 mg twice daily. RNA extraction was followed by reverse transcription into cDNA, which acted as the sequencing template. The data were produced by immunoSEQ multiplex PCR, yet TCRdb's version contains in-frame clones alone and is incomplete. The sample yields some 200,000 clones, roughly three fifths seen once. Sequenced material: CD4+ T cells sorted from blood, taken at week 4, from a patient treated with tofacitinib. These receptors came from a human donor with alopecia areata.

This clone was counted a few times. The rearrangement links TRBV29-1 to TRBJ2-3; D gene ambiguous. The CDR3 has 11 residues. Germline CDR1 SQVTM, CDR2 ANQGSEA. V lost 5 bases to trimming and J lost 6 bases, with 9 bases between them. The CDR3 region has the DNA TGCAGCGTTTGGGTAGGGGATACGCAGTATTTT. As protein: CSVWVGDTQYF.

The J gene is TRBJ2-7, the V gene TRBV25-1; TRBD2 matches at 8 bases. This CDR3 has 13 residues. V lost 3 bases, J lost 6 bases, and 4 bases stayed unmatched. CDR1 is MGHDK, CDR2 SYGVNS, per germline. CDR3 region: CASSDASGSEQYF. CDR3 bases: TGTGCCAGCAGTGATGCGAGCGGGAGCGAGCAGTACTTC.

The rearrangement links TRBV30 to TRBJ2-6; 7 bases fit TRBD1. CDR1 is GTSNPN and CDR2 is SVGIG in the germline V gene (reference sequence). This CDR3 is 18 amino acids long. J was trimmed by 1 base and V by 1 base; bases with no gene match: 10. CDR3 DNA sequence: TGTGCCTGGAGTGGTTCGGCAGGGGGAAAATCTGGGGCCAACGTCCTGACTTTC. It encodes CAWSGSAGGKSGANVLTF.

The chain combines TRBV5-1 with TRBJ2-7; D gene ambiguous. V was trimmed by 3 bases and J by 6 bases, leaving 10 bases between them. The CDR3 runs 12 residues. The V gene's germline CDR1 is SGHRS and CDR2 YFSETQ. CDR3 amino acids: CASSSIVGEQYF. The CDR3 DNA is TGCGCCAGCAGCTCTATAGTAGGCGAGCAGTACTTC. The whole variable domain, filled in from reference TRBV5-1 and TRBJ2-7, reads KAGVTQTPRYLIKTRGQQVTLSCSPISGHRSVSWYQQTPGQGLQFLFEYFSETQRNKGNFPGRFSGRQFSNSRSEMNVSTLELGDSALYLCASSSIVGEQYFGPGTRLTVT.

The rearrangement uses TRBV5-1 and TRBJ2-3; maybe TRBD1 (5 bases). In germline, CDR1 is SGHRS, CDR2 YFSETQ. CDR3 size: 16 residues. Trimming shortened V by 4 bases and J by 0 bases, and 15 bases separated the two germline ends. CDR3 region: CASSVGIRVSTDTQYF. CDR3 in DNA: TGCGCCAGCAGCGTTGGTATCAGGGTGAGCACAGATACGCAGTATTTT. The full variable domain, in which reference TRBV5-1 and TRBJ2-3 provide the parts outside the CDR3, is KAGVTQTPRYLIKTRGQQVTLSCSPISGHRSVSWYQQTPGQGLQFLFEYFSETQRNKGNFPGRFSGRQFSNSRSEMNVSTLELGDSALYLCASSVGIRVSTDTQYFGPGTRLTVL.

The chain links TRBV30 to TRBJ2-3; D is unresolved. V was cut by 2 bases and J by 2 bases, with 11 bases left in between. Germline lookup yields CDR1 GTSNPN and CDR2 SVGIG (reference sequence). The CDR3 runs to 14 residues. The DNA of the CDR3 is TGTGCCTGGAGTAGGGCGGCTTACACAGATACGCAGTATTTT. Protein product: CAWSRAAYTDTQYF. The variable domain in full, completed from reference TRBV30 and TRBJ2-3, reads SQTIHQWPATLVQPVGSPLSLECTVEGTSNPNLYWYRQAAGRGLQLLFYSVGIGQISSEVPQNLSASRPQDRQFILSSKKLLLSDSGFYLCAWSRAAYTDTQYFGPGTRLTVL.

The chain is built from TRBV5-1 and TRBJ2-3; D possibly corresponds to TRBD1 (5 bases). This CDR3 comprises 17 residues. Between the trimmed V and J ends, which lost 2 bases and 6 bases, there was a span of 22 bases. CDR1 and CDR2 (germline): SGHRS, YFSETQ. CDR3 sequence: CASSLRTGDLFLDTQYF. In DNA form, the CDR3 reads TGCGCCAGCAGCTTACGAACAGGAGATCTCTTCTTGGATACGCAGTATTTT.

The chain recombines TRBV30 with TRBJ1-6; D is ambiguous. Trimming took off 1 base at V and 8 bases at J, with 6 bases between the two ends. The CDR3 has 12 residues. Germline V gene lookup returns CDR1 GTSNPN and CDR2 SVGIG (reference sequence). CDR3 amino acids: CAWSGTDSPLHF. In DNA, the CDR3 is TGTGCCTGGAGTGGAACGGATTCACCCCTCCACTTT.

V is TRBV5-1 and J is TRBJ2-1, with D possibly matching TRBD1 (6 bases). The CDR3 is 15 amino acids. With 0 bases removed from V and 1 base from J, the gap between germline ends came to 8 bases. Looked up from germline, CDR1 is SGHRS and CDR2 is YFSETQ. The CDR3 sequence is CASSLAGDSYNEQFF. CDR3 DNA: TGCGCCAGCAGCTTGGCAGGGGATTCCTACAATGAGCAGTTCTTC.

Concerning this clone itself: Other nucleotide sequences from this sample produce the same CDR3. The chain links TRBV29-1 to TRBJ1-5; 8 bases align to TRBD1. The CDR3 extends over 13 amino acids. The ends lost 6 bases at V and 7 bases at J; junction bases unmatched: 8. CDR1 is SQVTM, CDR2 ANQGSEA, per germline. CDR3 in amino acids: CSVQTGVGQPQHF. The CDR3 DNA reads TGCAGCGTCCAGACAGGGGTCGGCCAGCCCCAGCATTTT. Supplemented by reference TRBV29-1 and TRBJ1-5, the full variable domain reads SAVISQKPSRDICQRGTSLTIQCQVDSQVTMMFWYRQQPGQSLTLIATANQGSEATYESGFVIDKFPISRPNLTFSTLTVSNMSPEDSSIYLCSVQTGVGQPQHFGDGTRLSIL.

The chain joins TRBV7-2 to TRBJ1-6, with 7 bases identical to TRBD1. This CDR3 has 14 amino acids. Germline lookup yields CDR1 SGHTA and CDR2 FQGNSA. V gave up 5 bases and J gave up 13 bases; unmatched junction bases: 11. This chain's CDR3 is CASSEARGGPPLHF. CDR3 coding DNA: TGTGCCAGCAGCGAAGCCAGGGGGGGTCCCCCCCTCCACTTT.

The chain has TRBV6-4 and TRBJ2-4; D gene uncertain. This CDR3 has 16 amino acids. Germline lookup yields CDR1 MRHNA and CDR2 SNTAGT. V shed 2 bases and J shed 5 bases, with 16 bases lying between them. CDR3 DNA: TGTGCCAGCAGTGACCGAACCACGAAAGACGAAAACATTCAGTACTTC. Translated, it gives CASSDRTTKDENIQYF.